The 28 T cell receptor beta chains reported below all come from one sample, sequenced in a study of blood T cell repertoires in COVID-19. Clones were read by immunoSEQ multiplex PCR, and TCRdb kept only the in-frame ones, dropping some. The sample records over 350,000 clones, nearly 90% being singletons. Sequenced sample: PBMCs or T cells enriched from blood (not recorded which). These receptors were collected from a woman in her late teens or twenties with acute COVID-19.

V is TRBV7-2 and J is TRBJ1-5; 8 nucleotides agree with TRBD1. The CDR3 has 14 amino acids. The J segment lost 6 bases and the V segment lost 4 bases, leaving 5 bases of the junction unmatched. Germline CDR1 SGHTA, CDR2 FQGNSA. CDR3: CASSSDRAGQPQHF. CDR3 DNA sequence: TGTGCCAGCAGCTCGGACAGGGCGGGTCAGCCCCAGCATTTT. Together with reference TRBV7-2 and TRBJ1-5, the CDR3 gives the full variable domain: GAGVSQSPSNKVTEKGKDVELRCDPISGHTALYWYRQSLGQGLEFLIYFQGNSAPDKSGLPSDRFSAERTGGSVSTLTIQRTQQEDSAVYLCASSSDRAGQPQHFGDGTRLSIL.

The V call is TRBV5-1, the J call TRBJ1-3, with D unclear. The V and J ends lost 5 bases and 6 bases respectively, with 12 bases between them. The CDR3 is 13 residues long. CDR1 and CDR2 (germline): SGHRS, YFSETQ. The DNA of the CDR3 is TGCGCCAGCAGGACCGGGGATTCAAACACCATATATTTT. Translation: CASRTGDSNTIYF.

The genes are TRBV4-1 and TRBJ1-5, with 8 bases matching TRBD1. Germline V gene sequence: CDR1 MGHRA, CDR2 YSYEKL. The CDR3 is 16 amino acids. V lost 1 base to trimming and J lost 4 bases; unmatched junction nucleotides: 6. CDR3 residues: CASSQGQGRANQPQHF. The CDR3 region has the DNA TGCGCCAGCAGCCAAGGACAGGGGCGGGCGAATCAGCCCCAGCATTTT.

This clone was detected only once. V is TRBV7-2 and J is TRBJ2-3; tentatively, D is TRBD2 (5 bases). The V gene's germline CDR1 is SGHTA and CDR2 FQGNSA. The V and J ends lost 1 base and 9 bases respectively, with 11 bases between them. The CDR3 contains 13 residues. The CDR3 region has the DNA TGTGCCAGCAGCTTAGGGTTTTCGGGGACGCAGTATTTT. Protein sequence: CASSLGFSGTQYF.

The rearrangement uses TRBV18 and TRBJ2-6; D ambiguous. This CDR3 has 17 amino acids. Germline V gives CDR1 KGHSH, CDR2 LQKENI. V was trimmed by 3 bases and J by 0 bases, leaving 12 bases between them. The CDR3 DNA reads TGTGCCAGCTCACCTGGAGCCCAACACTCTGGGGCCAACGTCCTGACTTTC. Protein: CASSPGAQHSGANVLTF. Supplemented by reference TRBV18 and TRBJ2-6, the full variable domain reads NAGVMQNPRHLVRRRGQEARLRCSPMKGHSHVYWYRQLPEEGLKFMVYLQKENIIDESGMPKERFSAEFPKEGPSILRIQQVVRGDSAAYFCASSPGAQHSGANVLTFGAGSRLTVL.

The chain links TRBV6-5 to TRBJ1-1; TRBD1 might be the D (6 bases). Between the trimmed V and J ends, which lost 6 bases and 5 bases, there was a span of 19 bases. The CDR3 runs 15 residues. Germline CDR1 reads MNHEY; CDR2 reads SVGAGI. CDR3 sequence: CASRLQLGAGTEAFF. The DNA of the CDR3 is TGTGCCAGCAGACTTCAATTGGGGGCGGGTACTGAAGCTTTCTTT.

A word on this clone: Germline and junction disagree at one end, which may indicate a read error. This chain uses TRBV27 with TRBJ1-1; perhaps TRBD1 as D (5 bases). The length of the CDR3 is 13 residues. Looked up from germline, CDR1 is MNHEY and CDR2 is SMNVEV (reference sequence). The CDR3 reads CASSLGRAGPLGF. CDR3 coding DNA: TGTGCCAGCAGTTTAGGACGGGCAGGGCCATTGGGGTTT.

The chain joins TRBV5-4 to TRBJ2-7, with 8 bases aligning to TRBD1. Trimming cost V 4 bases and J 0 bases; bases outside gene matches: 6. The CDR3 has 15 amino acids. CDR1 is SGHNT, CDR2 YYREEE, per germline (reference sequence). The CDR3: CASSRDRLNSYEQYF. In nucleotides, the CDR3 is TGTGCCAGCAGCCGGGACAGGTTAAACTCCTACGAGCAGTACTTC.

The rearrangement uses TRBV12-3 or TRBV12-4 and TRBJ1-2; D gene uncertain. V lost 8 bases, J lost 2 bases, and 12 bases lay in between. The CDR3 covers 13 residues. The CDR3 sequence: CASRMKENYGYTF. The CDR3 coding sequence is TGTGCCAGCCGAATGAAGGAGAACTATGGCTACACCTTC.

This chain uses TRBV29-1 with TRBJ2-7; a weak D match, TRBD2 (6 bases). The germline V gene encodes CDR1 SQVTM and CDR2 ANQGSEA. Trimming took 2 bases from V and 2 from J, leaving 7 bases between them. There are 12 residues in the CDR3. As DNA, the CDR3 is TGCAGCGTTGAAACGGGAGCCTACGAGCAGTACTTC. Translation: CSVETGAYEQYF.

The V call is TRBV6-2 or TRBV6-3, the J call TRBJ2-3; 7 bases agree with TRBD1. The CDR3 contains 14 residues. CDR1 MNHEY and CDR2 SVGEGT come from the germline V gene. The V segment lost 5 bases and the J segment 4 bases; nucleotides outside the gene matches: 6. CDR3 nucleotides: TGTGCCAGCAGTCGAGGGGGCACCGCAGATACGCAGTATTTT. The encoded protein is CASSRGGTADTQYF.

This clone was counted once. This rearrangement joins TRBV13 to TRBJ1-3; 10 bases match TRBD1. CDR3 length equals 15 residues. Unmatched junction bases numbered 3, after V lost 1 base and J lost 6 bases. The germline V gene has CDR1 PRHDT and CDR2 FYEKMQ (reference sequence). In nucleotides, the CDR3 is TGTGCCAGCAGCTTAGTTGGGACAGGGGCAAACACCATATATTTT. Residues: CASSLVGTGANTIYF.

CDR3 loop: CASSIRGQGMNEQYF. The CDR3 DNA sequence: TGTGCCAGCAGCATAAGGGGACAGGGGATGAACGAGCAGTACTTC. V and J are TRBV13 and TRBJ2-7; 10 positions match TRBD1. The CDR3 contains 15 residues. Per germline, CDR1 PRHDT and CDR2 FYEKMQ (reference sequence). Losses at the gene ends were 5 bases for V and 5 bases for J; bases not matched to a gene: 9.

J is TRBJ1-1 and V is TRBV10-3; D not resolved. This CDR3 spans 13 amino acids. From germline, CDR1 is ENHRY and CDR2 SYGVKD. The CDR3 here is CATGREVATEAFF. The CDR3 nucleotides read TGTGCAACCGGCCGGGAAGTAGCTACTGAAGCTTTCTTT.

CDR3 residues: CASTGFSRSPLHF. CDR3 DNA sequence: TGTGCCAGCACCGGTTTCTCTCGTTCACCCCTCCACTTT. The chain is built from TRBV6-5 and TRBJ1-6; D is uncertain. This CDR3 contains 13 residues. The V and J ends lost 7 bases and 9 bases respectively, with 13 bases between them. Germline CDR1 MNHEY, CDR2 SVGAGI.

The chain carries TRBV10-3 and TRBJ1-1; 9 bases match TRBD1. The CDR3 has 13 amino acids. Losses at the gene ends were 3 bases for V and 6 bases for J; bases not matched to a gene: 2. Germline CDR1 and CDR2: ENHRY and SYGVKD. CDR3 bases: TGTGCCATCAGTGACCGGGACAGGGCTGAAGCTTTCTTT. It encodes CAISDRDRAEAFF.

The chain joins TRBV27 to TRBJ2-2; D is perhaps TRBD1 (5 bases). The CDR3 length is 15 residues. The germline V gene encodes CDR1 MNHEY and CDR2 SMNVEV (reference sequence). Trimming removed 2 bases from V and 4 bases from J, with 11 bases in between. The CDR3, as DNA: TGTGCCAGCAGTTTAAGTCACAGGTCCACCGGGGAGCTGTTTTTT. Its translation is CASSLSHRSTGELFF.

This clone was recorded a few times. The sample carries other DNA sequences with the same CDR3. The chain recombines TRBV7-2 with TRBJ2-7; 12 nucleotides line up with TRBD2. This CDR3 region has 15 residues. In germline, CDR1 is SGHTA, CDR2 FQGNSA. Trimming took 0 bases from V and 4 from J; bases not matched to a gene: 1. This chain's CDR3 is CASSLALAGGYEQYF. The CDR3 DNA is TGTGCCAGCAGCTTAGCGCTAGCGGGGGGGTACGAGCAGTACTTC. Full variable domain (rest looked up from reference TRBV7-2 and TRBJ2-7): GAGVSQSPSNKVTEKGKDVELRCDPISGHTALYWYRQSLGQGLEFLIYFQGNSAPDKSGLPSDRFSAERTGGSVSTLTIQRTQQEDSAVYLCASSLALAGGYEQYFGPGTRLTVT.

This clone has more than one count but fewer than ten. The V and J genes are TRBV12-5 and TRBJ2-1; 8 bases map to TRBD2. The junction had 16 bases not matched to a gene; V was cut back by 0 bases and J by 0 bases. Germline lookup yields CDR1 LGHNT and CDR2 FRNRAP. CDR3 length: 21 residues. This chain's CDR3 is CASGLVAGRVPFVSSYNEQFF. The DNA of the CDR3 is TGTGCTAGTGGTTTGGTAGCCGGGAGGGTGCCGTTCGTAAGCTCCTACAATGAGCAGTTCTTC. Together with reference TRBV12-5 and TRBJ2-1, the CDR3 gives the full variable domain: DARVTQTPRHKVTEMGQEVTMRCQPILGHNTVFWYRQTMMQGLELLAYFRNRAPLDDSGMPKDRFSAEMPDATLATLKIQPSEPRDSAVYFCASGLVAGRVPFVSSYNEQFFGPGTRLTVL.

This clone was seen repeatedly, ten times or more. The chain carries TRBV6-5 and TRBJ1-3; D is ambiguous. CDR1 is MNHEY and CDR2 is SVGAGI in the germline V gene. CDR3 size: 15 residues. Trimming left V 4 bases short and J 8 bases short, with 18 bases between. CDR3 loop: CASSFNGHLGDTIYF. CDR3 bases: TGTGCCAGCAGTTTTAACGGCCACCTCGGGGACACCATATATTTT.

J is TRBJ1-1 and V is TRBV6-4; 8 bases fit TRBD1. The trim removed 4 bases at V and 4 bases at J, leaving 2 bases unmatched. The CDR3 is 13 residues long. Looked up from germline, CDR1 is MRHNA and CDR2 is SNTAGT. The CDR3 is CASSGTGITEAFF. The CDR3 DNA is TGTGCCAGCAGTGGGACAGGGATCACTGAAGCTTTCTTT.

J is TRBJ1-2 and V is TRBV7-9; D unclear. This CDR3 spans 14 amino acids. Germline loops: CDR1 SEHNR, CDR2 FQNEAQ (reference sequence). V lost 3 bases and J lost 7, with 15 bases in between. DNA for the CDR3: TGTGCCAGCAGCTTTCTCGAATCGTCGGGTGGCTACACCTTC. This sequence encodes CASSFLESSGGYTF.

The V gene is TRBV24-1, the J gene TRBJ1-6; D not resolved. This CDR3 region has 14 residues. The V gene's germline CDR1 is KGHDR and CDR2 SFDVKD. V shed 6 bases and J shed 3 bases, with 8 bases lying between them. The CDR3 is CATSTAIYNSPLHF. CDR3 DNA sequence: TGTGCCACCAGTACAGCAATCTATAATTCACCCCTCCACTTT.

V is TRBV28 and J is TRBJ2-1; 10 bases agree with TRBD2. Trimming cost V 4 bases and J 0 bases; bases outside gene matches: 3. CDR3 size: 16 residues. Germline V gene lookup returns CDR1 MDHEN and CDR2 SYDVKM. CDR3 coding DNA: TGTGCCAGCAGTTCCCGGACTAGCGGCTCCTACAATGAGCAGTTCTTC. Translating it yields CASSSRTSGSYNEQFF.

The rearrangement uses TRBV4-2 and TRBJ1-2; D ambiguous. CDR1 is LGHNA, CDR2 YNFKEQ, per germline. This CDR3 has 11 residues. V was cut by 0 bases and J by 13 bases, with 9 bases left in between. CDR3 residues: CASSQDRSSTF. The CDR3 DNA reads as TGTGCCAGCAGCCAAGATCGAAGCTCCACCTTC.

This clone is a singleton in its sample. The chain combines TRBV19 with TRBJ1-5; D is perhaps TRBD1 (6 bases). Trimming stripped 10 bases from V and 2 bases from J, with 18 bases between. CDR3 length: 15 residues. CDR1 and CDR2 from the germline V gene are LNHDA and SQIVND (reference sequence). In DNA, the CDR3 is TGTGCCACTAAAGAGGGGGACGTAGGCAATCAGCCCCAGCATTTT. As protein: CATKEGDVGNQPQHF.

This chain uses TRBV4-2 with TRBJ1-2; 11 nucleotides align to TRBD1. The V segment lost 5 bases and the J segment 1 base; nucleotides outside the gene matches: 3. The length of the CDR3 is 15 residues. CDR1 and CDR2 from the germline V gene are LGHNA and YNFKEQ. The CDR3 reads CASSSGQGDNYGYTF. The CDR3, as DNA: TGTGCCAGCAGCTCGGGACAGGGGGATAACTATGGCTACACCTTC.

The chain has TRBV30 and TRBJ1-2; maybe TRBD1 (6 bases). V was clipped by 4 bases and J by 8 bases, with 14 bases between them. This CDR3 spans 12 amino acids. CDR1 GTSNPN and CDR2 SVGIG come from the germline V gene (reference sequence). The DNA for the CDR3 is TGTGCCTGGACCCAGGGGAGAGGAGGCTACACCTTC. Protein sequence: CAWTQGRGGYTF. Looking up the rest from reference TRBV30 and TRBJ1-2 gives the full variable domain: SQTIHQWPATLVQPVGSPLSLECTVEGTSNPNLYWYRQAAGRGLQLLFYSVGIGQISSEVPQNLSASRPQDRQFILSSKKLLLSDSGFYLCAWTQGRGGYTFGSGTRLTVV.